The 12 T cell receptor beta chains listed next were all sequenced from one sample in a study of T-cell memory formation after mild COVID-19. MiXCR was run by TCRdb on the 5' RACE reads, yielding one entry per CDR3 protein. This table holds under 250,000 distinct CDR3 sequences, over 9% found once. The material sequenced was PBMCs or a T cell subset sorted from them (not recorded which). The receptors here all came from a young man who had mild COVID-19 (a few samples of this study predate the infection). Cell type and time point are not known.

The gene calls are TRBV4-2 and TRBJ2-7; 10 bases map to TRBD1. Germline V lookup: CDR1 LGHNA, CDR2 YNFKEQ. Trimming removed 6 bases from V and 6 bases from J; junction bases left unmatched: 5. The CDR3 spans 13 residues. CDR3: CASRRQGAAEQYF. CDR3 DNA sequence: TGTGCCAGCAGACGACAGGGGGCGGCCGAGCAGTACTTC.

The chain carries TRBV5-1 and TRBJ1-4, with 10 bases that match TRBD1. This CDR3 has 15 amino acids. V gave up 0 bases and J gave up 6 bases; unmatched junction bases: 2. Germline values: CDR1 SGHRS, CDR2 YFSETQ. The CDR3 DNA sequence: TGCGCCAGCAGCTTGGCCGGGACAGGGGATGAAAAACTGTTTTTT. It codes for CASSLAGTGDEKLFF.

This sequence joins TRBV12-3 or TRBV12-4 and TRBJ2-1, with 10 nucleotides matching TRBD1. There are 14 residues in the CDR3. The junction had 5 bases not matched to a gene; V was cut back by 6 bases and J by 6 bases. This chain's CDR3 is CASSRQGAGNEQFF. For the CDR3, the DNA is TGTGCCAGCAGCCGACAGGGGGCCGGCAATGAGCAGTTCTTC.

This clonotype was detected many times. The rearrangement joins TRBV5-1 to TRBJ1-2, with D possibly being TRBD1 (6 bases). The CDR3 has 14 residues. Germline V lookup: CDR1 SGHRS, CDR2 YFSETQ. The germline V and J ends were trimmed by 0 bases and 4 bases, with 10 bases remaining between them. The CDR3 loop is CASSLADSGYGYTF. For the CDR3, the DNA is TGCGCCAGCAGCTTGGCGGACAGCGGCTATGGCTACACCTTC.

This clonotype was seen a handful of times. The gene calls are TRBV6-1 and TRBJ2-7; unclear D gene. Germline values: CDR1 MNHNS, CDR2 SASEGT. V gave up 5 bases and J gave up 5 bases, with 10 bases separating them. CDR3 length: 12 residues. The CDR3 reads CASSYKGDEQYF. DNA of the CDR3: TGTGCCAGCAGTTACAAGGGCGACGAGCAGTACTTC.

This clonotype has more than one count but fewer than ten. The CDR3 sequence is CASRDGNTGELFF. The CDR3 nucleotides read TGTGCCAGCAGAGATGGGAACACCGGGGAGCTGTTTTTT. The chain has TRBV7-3 and TRBJ2-2; no clear D. There are 13 residues in the CDR3. Germline V lookup: CDR1 SGHTA, CDR2 FQGTGA. V was clipped by 6 bases and J by 1 base, with 6 bases between them.

This clonotype has more than one count but fewer than ten. The rearrangement links TRBV27 to TRBJ2-3; TRBD2 matches at 9 bases. Trimming cost V 6 bases and J 0 bases; bases outside gene matches: 19. Germline loops: CDR1 MNHEY, CDR2 SMNVEV (reference sequence). CDR3 size: 20 residues. The CDR3 spells CASSPRASGGPYSSTDTQYF. DNA of the CDR3: TGTGCCAGCAGCCCCCGGGCCAGCGGGGGGCCGTACTCTAGCACAGATACGCAGTATTTT.

V usage is TRBV7-6 and J usage is TRBJ2-3, with D possibly TRBD2 on 6 matching bases. Germline V gene lookup returns CDR1 SGHVS and CDR2 FNYEAQ. The CDR3 has 15 amino acids. V shed 1 base and J shed 2 bases, with 10 bases lying between them. This chain's CDR3 is CASSLVGGLTDTQYF. CDR3 DNA: TGTGCCAGCAGCTTAGTGGGGGGACTCACAGATACGCAGTATTTT.

This clonotype was seen a few times. V and J are TRBV20-1 and TRBJ2-6, with D perhaps TRBD2 (5 bases). The ends were cut back, 0 bases at V and 2 bases at J, with 8 bases in the middle. CDR1 is DFQATT, CDR2 SNEGSKA, per germline (reference sequence). The CDR3 spans 15 residues. The CDR3 DNA reads as TGCAGTGCTAGAGATGCGAGGGCTGGGGCCAACGTCCTGACTTTC. This gives the protein CSARDARAGANVLTF.

This clonotype was observed at least ten times. CDR3 region: CASIPIGTSGHTGELFF. Written as DNA, the CDR3 is TGTGCCAGCATCCCGATCGGGACTAGCGGGCACACCGGGGAGCTGTTTTTT. The chain has TRBV6-2 or TRBV6-3 and TRBJ2-2; 12 bases agree with TRBD2. V gave up 7 bases and J gave up 3 bases; unmatched junction bases: 9. The germline CDR1 and CDR2 sequences are MNHEY and SVGEGT. The CDR3 sequence is 17 residues long.

CDR3 nucleotide sequence: TGCAGTGCTAGCCGAGAAGGGGGCCAAGAGACCCAGTACTTC. It yields the protein CSASREGGQETQYF. The chain uses TRBV20-1 and TRBJ2-5, with TRBD1 as a possible D gene (6 bases). From germline, CDR1 is DFQATT and CDR2 SNEGSKA (reference sequence). CDR3 length: 14 residues. V lost 3 bases to trimming and J lost 1 base, with 12 bases between them.

The chain couples TRBV7-2 to TRBJ1-1; D not resolved. The length of the CDR3 is 13 residues. V gave up 2 bases and J gave up 7 bases, with 11 bases separating them. In germline, CDR1 is SGHTA, CDR2 FQGNSA. CDR3: CASSLREIGEAFF. The CDR3 DNA reads as TGTGCCAGCAGCTTAAGAGAGATCGGTGAAGCTTTCTTT.